This T cell receptor (beta chain) emerged from a study of blood T cell repertoires in COVID-19. Trimming pared 1 base from V and 5 bases from J, leaving 12 bases between. This CDR3 has 14 residues. Per the germline V gene, CDR1 is LNHDA and CDR2 is SQIVND (reference sequence). The repertoire was sequenced with immunoSEQ multiplex PCR; TCRdb's copy has only in-frame clones and lacks some. The sample holds some 38,000 clones, nearly 90% seen once. The chain has TRBV19 and TRBJ2-7, with D tentatively TRBD2 (5 bases). Sequencing used peripheral blood. The TCR originated in a man aged 60-69 years with active or convalescent COVID-19. The CDR3 nucleotides read TGTGCCAGTAGTATAGTTGGAGGTTTCCACGAGCAGTACTTC. Protein: CASSIVGGFHEQYF.